The 15 T cell receptor beta chains below come from one sample, sequenced in a study of PD-L1 blockade in urothelial cancer. Documented time point: pretreatment peripheral blood. TCRdb's copy holds only in-frame clones and misses some; the assay was immunoSEQ multiplex PCR. Among about 39,000 clones, roughly 92% were seen once, and the ten largest hold roughly 10%. Sequencing used PBMCs, obtained around atezolizumab (anti-PD-L1) treatment. The receptors originated from an older woman with urothelial cancer.

The chain combines TRBV19 with TRBJ2-1; D is ambiguous. With 4 bases removed from V and 0 bases from J, the gap between germline ends came to 7 bases. Germline V CDR1 and CDR2: LNHDA, SQIVND (reference sequence). The CDR3 covers 14 residues. In nucleotides, the CDR3 is TGTGCCAGTAGTAGGTTGAGCTCCTACAATGAGCAGTTCTTC. Translated: CASSRLSSYNEQFF.

The rearrangement links TRBV5-1 to TRBJ1-2, with 9 bases matching TRBD1. J lost 3 bases, V lost 4 bases, and 7 bases had no gene match. CDR1 and CDR2 from the germline V gene are SGHRS and YFSETQ. The CDR3 loop spans 15 amino acids. The CDR3 region has the DNA TGCGCCAGCAGCCCCGACGGACAGGGGTACTATGGCTACACCTTC. It yields the protein CASSPDGQGYYGYTF.

The chain employs TRBV7-9 and TRBJ1-1; 10 positions agree with TRBD1. CDR3 length: 16 residues. Germline V gene data show CDR1 as SEHNR and CDR2 as FQNEAQ (reference sequence). V lost 4 bases to trimming and J lost 6 bases; unmatched junction nucleotides: 11. The CDR3 DNA reads as TGTGCCAGCAGCTACCAGACCGGGACAGGGGCGGCTGAAGCTTTCTTT. Amino acid sequence: CASSYQTGTGAAEAFF.

V and J are TRBV5-4 and TRBJ2-7; 11 bases align to TRBD2. CDR1 and CDR2 (germline): SGHNT, YYREEE (reference sequence). The length of the CDR3 is 15 residues. The trim removed 1 base at V and 7 bases at J, leaving 7 bases unmatched. Here the CDR3 DNA reads TGTGCCAGCAGCTTGTTAGCGGGAGGGCCGGGGGAGCAGTACTTC. Its protein product is CASSLLAGGPGEQYF.

The rearrangement joins TRBV9 to TRBJ2-3, with D unclear. CDR3 length equals 13 residues. Trimming pared 0 bases from V and 4 bases from J, leaving 6 bases between. The germline gives CDR1 SGDLS, CDR2 YYNGEE. CDR3 coding DNA: TGTGCCAGCAGCGTAGTCCCGGCAGATACGCAGTATTTT. Its translation: CASSVVPADTQYF.

The chain combines TRBV6-1 with TRBJ2-2; 7 positions agree with TRBD2. Germline V gene lookup returns CDR1 MNHNS and CDR2 SASEGT. The CDR3 consists of 14 residues. The trim removed 7 bases at V and 5 bases at J, leaving 7 bases unmatched. The CDR3 DNA sequence: TGTGCCAGCATTGAGGGACTAAGAACCGGGGAGCTGTTTTTT. Residues: CASIEGLRTGELFF.

About this clone itself: One junction end disagrees with the germline gene, perhaps due to a read error. The CDR3 nucleotides read TGTGCCAGCAGCGTAGCGGGAGGGCCCTTCGATGAGCAGTTCTTC. Protein sequence: CASSVAGGPFDEQFF. The chain links TRBV7-2 to TRBJ2-1; 11 nucleotides agree with TRBD2. Germline V gene sequence: CDR1 SGHTA, CDR2 FQGNSA. The CDR3 loop spans 15 amino acids.

The chain recombines TRBV4-2 with TRBJ2-7; the D is unclear. V was pared by 0 bases and J by 3 bases, with 9 bases between. Germline CDR1 reads LGHNA; CDR2 reads YNFKEQ. The length of the CDR3 is 14 residues. The CDR3 nucleotides read TGTGCCAGCAGCCAAGATGTCGGCGGCTACGAGCAGTACTTC. This translates into CASSQDVGGYEQYF.

V and J are TRBV14 and TRBJ1-5; 9 bases align to TRBD1. Trimming at V came to 1 base and at J to 3 bases, leaving 1 base not matched to a gene. This CDR3 has 15 residues. Germline lookup yields CDR1 SGHDN and CDR2 FVKESK. CDR3 in amino acids: CASSQGDRDNQPQHF. The CDR3 bases are TGTGCCAGCAGCCAAGGGGACAGGGACAATCAGCCCCAGCATTTT.

CDR3 coding DNA: TGTGCCAGCAGCTTAGCGGGCAGGGCCCCCTACGAGCAGTACTTC. Translation: CASSLAGRAPYEQYF. The chain uses TRBV7-8 and TRBJ2-7; TRBD1 might be the D (5 bases). The CDR3 loop spans 15 amino acids. Trimming removed 0 bases from V and 2 bases from J, with 11 bases in between. From germline, CDR1 is SGHVS and CDR2 FQNEAQ.

The chain is built from TRBV5-4 and TRBJ2-5; a possible D gene is TRBD1 (5 bases). Germline loops: CDR1 SGHNT, CDR2 YYREEE (reference sequence). The length of the CDR3 is 13 residues. Deletions cut 3 bases from V and 5 bases from J, with 11 bases between. Written as DNA, the CDR3 is TGTGCCAGCAGCTCGTCAGGGCCCGAGACCCAGTACTTC. This gives the protein CASSSSGPETQYF. The full variable domain, rest sourced from reference TRBV5-4 and TRBJ2-5, is ETGVTQSPTHLIKTRGQQVTLRCSSQSGHNTVSWYQQALGQGPQFIFQYYREEENGRGNFPPRFSGLQFPNYSSELNVNALELDDSALYLCASSSSGPETQYFGPGTRLLVL.

The chain recombines TRBV6-6 with TRBJ1-1; possibly TRBD1 for D (5 bases). The CDR3 has 15 residues. V was shortened by 2 bases and J by 6 bases, with 16 bases between the two germline ends. Looked up from germline, CDR1 is MNHNY and CDR2 is SVGAGI (reference sequence). The CDR3 region has the DNA TGTGCCAGCAGTTACATCAGGGCCGGTGGATCTGAAGCTTTCTTT. As protein: CASSYIRAGGSEAFF.

The CDR3 sequence is CASSSGQGTYEQYF. CDR3 in DNA: TGCGCCAGCAGCTCGGGACAGGGAACCTACGAGCAGTACTTC. The chain employs TRBV5-1 and TRBJ2-7, with 9 nucleotides matching TRBD1. With 3 bases clipped from V and 2 bases from J, the junction kept 3 bases outside the gene matches. Per germline, CDR1 SGHRS and CDR2 YFSETQ. This CDR3 is 14 amino acids long.

The V and J genes are TRBV5-1 and TRBJ2-7; D might be TRBD1 (5 bases). Deletions cut 3 bases from V and 3 bases from J, with 13 bases between. The germline V gene has CDR1 SGHRS and CDR2 YFSETQ. The CDR3 totals 14 residues. For the CDR3, the DNA is TGCGCCAGCAGCTCGACAGACAGAGGCTACGAGCAGTACTTC. Translating it yields CASSSTDRGYEQYF.

The genes are TRBV7-2 and TRBJ1-1; D remains unclear. The CDR3 extends over 14 amino acids. V lost 2 bases, J lost 0 bases, and 7 bases lay in between. In germline, CDR1 is SGHTA, CDR2 FQGNSA. CDR3 coding DNA: TGTGCCAGCAGCTTACACAGCATGAACACTGAAGCTTTCTTT. Protein sequence: CASSLHSMNTEAFF.